The clone carrying this T cell receptor (beta chain) was detected only a few times. Its antigen remains unknown. Per germline, CDR1 GTSNPN and CDR2 SVGIG (reference sequence). V was pared by 4 bases and J by 4 bases, with 14 bases between. The CDR3 runs 14 residues. This sample stems from a study of T-cell reconstitution after alpha-beta-depleted transplantation in children. TCRbeta library preparation incorporated unique molecular identifiers. One entry per CDR3 protein results from TCRdb running MiXCR on the PCR reads. The data show around 700,000 distinct CDR3 sequences, around 13% seen once. The study's findings and limits: One year post-transplant, T-cell counts and diversity were largely derived from T cells produced anew. High day-60 TCRbeta diversity in some patients came from surviving recipient T cells and thymic progenitors. The study reportedly traced alpha-beta T cells about two months after transplant to several hundred expanded graft clones.

This sequence was found in a girl aged 2-10 years with congenital amegakaryocytic thrombocytopenia, due to receive a stem cell transplant. Source: PBMCs, taken before TCRalphabeta/CD19-depleted stem cell transplant. The V call is TRBV30, the J call TRBJ2-1; D may match TRBD1 or TRBD2 (5 bases each). The CDR3 reads CAWKWGRSYNEQFF. Here the CDR3 DNA reads TGTGCCTGGAAATGGGGGAGATCGTACAATGAGCAGTTCTTC.